This TCR beta chain was recorded in a study of T cells in women clearing cervical HPV infection. To note about this clone: The read ends 3 residues before the CDR3 terminus; that terminus is restored from the germline J gene.

The data were produced by immunoSEQ multiplex PCR, yet TCRdb's version contains in-frame clones alone and is incomplete. The sample has approximately 37,000 clones; the top ten hold approximately 6.6%. Germline V gene lookup returns CDR1 MNHNS and CDR2 SASEGT. V dropped 1 base and J dropped 5 bases, with 11 bases sitting between them. There are 14 residues in the CDR3. Each participant carried one incident cervical HPV16 infection only. This TCR derives from a woman aged 18 to 69 with a cervical HPV16 infection that either progressed to CIN3+ or cleared (not recorded which). The sample taken for sequencing was blood buffy coat. This chain links TRBV6-1 with TRBJ1-1; the D gene is possibly TRBD1 (5 bases). CDR3 loop: CASSEGRVWTEAFF. The DNA read from the CDR3 is TGTGCCAGCAGTGAAGGCAGGGTGTGGACTGAA.